Sequencing of this T cell receptor (beta chain) was carried out in a study of T cell responses to AZD1222 COVID-19 vaccine. Overall study results and limits: Targets within unmutated variant regions were reportedly found for nearly half of spike-specific TCRs. Recipients of two AZD1222 doses showed rising Spike-specific TCR breadth and depth. Only a handful of AZD1222 recipients were seropositive at baseline.

The CDR3 extends over 16 amino acids. J lost 4 bases, V lost 6 bases, and 13 bases had no gene match. Germline lookup yields CDR1 MDHEN and CDR2 SYDVKM. TCRdb keeps only in-frame clones here, not all; method: immunoSEQ multiplex PCR. The sample lists 190,000 or so clones; 88% were seen once. Pooling covered second doses at about 4 or about 12 weeks. With respect to this clone: Its specificity is not known.

Sequenced material: peripheral blood, taken 28 days after the second AZD1222 dose. The receptor was isolated from an adult who received the AZD1222 COVID-19 vaccine. The chain is built from TRBV28 and TRBJ2-5; 8 bases map to TRBD2. CDR3 DNA: TGTGCCAGCAGCTTCCCAGGGACTAGGCGGCTAGAGACCCAGTACTTC. Its translation is CASSFPGTRRLETQYF.